The present entry profiles one T cell receptor (beta chain) with its context. TCR cDNA was made by 5'RACE template switching, adding a universal primer site and UMIs. TCRdb processed the 5' RACE reads anew with MiXCR; each CDR3 protein has one entry. This repertoire shows around 88,000 distinct CDR3 sequences, roughly 15% found once; its top ten account for about 26%. This sample was taken from a study of T cells after yellow fever vaccination. Study context: Each low-cell-number fraction was prepared by means of SMART-Seq v4 Ultra Low Input.

Trimming stripped 3 bases from V and 2 bases from J, with 11 bases between. The CDR3 is made up of 14 amino acids. In germline, CDR1 is LGHNA, CDR2 YSLEER. Study observations and caveats: CD4 and CD8 compartments shared a small share of clonotypes.

The chain uses TRBV4-3 and TRBJ2-7; unclear D gene. The sample was CD8+ T cells not binding an NS4B(214-222) dextramer, sorted from PBMCs, taken 21 days after the first yellow fever vaccination. The source of this sequence is a man aged 18-30 years who received the YFV17D yellow fever vaccine. The CDR3 is CASSQSVGTYEQYF. The CDR3 coding sequence is TGCGCCAGCAGCCAGTCAGTCGGAACCTACGAGCAGTACTTC.